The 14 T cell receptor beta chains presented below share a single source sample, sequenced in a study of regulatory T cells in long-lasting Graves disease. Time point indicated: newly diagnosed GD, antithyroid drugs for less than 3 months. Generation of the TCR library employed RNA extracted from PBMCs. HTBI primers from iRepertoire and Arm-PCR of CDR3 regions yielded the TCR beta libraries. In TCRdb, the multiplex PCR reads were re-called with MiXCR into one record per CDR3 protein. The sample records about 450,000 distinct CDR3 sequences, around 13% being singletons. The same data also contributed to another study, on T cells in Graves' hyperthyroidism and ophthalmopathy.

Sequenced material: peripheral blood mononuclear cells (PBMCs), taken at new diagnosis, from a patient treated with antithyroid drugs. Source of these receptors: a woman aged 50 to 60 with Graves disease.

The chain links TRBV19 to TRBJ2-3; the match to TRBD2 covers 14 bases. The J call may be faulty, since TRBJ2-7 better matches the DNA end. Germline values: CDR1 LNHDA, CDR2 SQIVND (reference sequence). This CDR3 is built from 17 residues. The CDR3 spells CASSIARLAGGNNEQYF. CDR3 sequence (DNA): TGTGCCAGTAGTATAGCCCGACTAGCGGGAGGGAACAATGAGCAGTACTTC.

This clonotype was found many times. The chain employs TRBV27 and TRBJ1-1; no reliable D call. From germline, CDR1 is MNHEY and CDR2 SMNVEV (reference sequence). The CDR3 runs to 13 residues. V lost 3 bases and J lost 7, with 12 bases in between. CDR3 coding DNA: TGTGCCAGCAGTTTTTTGGGCTCGGGTGAAGCTTTCTTT. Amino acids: CASSFLGSGEAFF.

CDR3 in amino acids: CASSLRLAGGLDTQYF. In nucleotides, the CDR3 is TGCGCCAGCAGCTTGAGACTAGCGGGAGGTTTGGATACGCAGTATTTT. The rearrangement joins TRBV5-1 to TRBJ2-3, with 13 bases that match TRBD2. Germline CDR1 is SGHRS and CDR2 is YFSETQ. The CDR3 runs to 16 residues. The ends lost 1 base at V and 6 bases at J; junction bases unmatched: 5.

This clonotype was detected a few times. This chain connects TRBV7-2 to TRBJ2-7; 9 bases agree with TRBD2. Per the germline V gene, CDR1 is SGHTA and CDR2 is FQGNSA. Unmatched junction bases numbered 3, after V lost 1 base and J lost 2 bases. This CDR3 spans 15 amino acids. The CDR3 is CASSLELAGAYEQYF. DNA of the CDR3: TGTGCCAGCAGCTTAGAACTAGCGGGCGCCTACGAGCAGTACTTC. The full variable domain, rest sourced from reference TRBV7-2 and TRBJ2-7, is GAGVSQSPSNKVTEKGKDVELRCDPISGHTALYWYRQSLGQGLEFLIYFQGNSAPDKSGLPSDRFSAERTGGSVSTLTIQRTQQEDSAVYLCASSLELAGAYEQYFGPGTRLTVT.

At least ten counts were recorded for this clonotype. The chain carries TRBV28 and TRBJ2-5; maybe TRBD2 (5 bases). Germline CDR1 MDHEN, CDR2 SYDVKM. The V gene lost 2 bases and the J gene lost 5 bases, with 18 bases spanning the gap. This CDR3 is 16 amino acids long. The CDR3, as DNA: TGTGCCAGCAGTTTACGAGCGGCCGGAGCGAGGGAGACCCAGTACTTC. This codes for CASSLRAAGARETQYF.

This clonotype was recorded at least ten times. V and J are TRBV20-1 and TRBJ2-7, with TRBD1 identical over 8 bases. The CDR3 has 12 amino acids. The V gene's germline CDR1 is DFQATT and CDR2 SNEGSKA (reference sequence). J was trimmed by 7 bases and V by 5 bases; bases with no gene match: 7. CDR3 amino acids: CSAQTGDREQYF. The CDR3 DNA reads TGCAGTGCTCAGACAGGGGATCGGGAGCAGTACTTC.

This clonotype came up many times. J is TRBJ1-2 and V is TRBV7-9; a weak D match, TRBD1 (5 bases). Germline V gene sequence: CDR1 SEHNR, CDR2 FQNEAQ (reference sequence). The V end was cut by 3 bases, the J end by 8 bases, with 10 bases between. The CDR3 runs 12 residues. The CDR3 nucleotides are TGTGCCAGCAGCTTGGGGACCACGGGCTACACCTTC. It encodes CASSLGTTGYTF.

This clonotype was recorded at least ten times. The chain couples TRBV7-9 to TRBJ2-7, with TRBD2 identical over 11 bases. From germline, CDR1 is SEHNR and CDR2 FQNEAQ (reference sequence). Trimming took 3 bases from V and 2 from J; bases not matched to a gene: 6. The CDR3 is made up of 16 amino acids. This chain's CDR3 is CASSFLTSGATYEQYF. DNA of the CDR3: TGTGCCAGCAGCTTTCTGACTAGCGGGGCAACCTACGAGCAGTACTTC.

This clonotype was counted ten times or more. CDR3 protein: CASSQVIGGNYEQYF. The CDR3 nucleotides are TGCGCCAGCAGCCAAGTAATAGGGGGGAACTACGAGCAGTACTTC. J is TRBJ2-7 and V is TRBV4-1; D tentatively reads TRBD1 or TRBD2 (6 bases each). The V gene lost 1 base and the J gene lost 3 bases, with 13 bases spanning the gap. Per germline, CDR1 MGHRA and CDR2 YSYEKL. This CDR3 contains 15 residues.

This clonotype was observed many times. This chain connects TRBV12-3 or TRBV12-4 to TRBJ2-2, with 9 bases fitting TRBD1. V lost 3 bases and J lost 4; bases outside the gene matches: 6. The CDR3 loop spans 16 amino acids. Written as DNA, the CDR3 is TGTGCCAGCAGTTTCCGGGACAGGGAGGGCACCGGGGAGCTGTTTTTT. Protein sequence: CASSFRDREGTGELFF.

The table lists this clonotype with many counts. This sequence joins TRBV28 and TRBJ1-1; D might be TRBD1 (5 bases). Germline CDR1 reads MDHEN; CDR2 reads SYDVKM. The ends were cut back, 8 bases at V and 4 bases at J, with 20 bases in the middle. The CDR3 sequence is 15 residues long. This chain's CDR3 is CASATPQGVGTEAFF. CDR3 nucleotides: TGTGCCAGCGCGACACCTCAGGGAGTTGGCACTGAAGCTTTCTTT.

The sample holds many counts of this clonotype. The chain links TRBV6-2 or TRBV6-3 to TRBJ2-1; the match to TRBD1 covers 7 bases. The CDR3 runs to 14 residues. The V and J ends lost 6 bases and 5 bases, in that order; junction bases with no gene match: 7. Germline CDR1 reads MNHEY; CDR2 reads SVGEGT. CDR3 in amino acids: CASRLTGSDNEQFF. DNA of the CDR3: TGTGCCAGCAGACTGACAGGGAGTGACAATGAGCAGTTCTTC.

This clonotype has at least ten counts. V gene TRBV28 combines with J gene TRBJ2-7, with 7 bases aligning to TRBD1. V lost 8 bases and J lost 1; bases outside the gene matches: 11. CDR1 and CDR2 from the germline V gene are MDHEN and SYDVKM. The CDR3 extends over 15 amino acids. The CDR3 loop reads CASLTRDSLSYEQYF. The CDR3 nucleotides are TGTGCCAGCCTTACCCGGGACAGTCTTTCCTACGAGCAGTACTTC.

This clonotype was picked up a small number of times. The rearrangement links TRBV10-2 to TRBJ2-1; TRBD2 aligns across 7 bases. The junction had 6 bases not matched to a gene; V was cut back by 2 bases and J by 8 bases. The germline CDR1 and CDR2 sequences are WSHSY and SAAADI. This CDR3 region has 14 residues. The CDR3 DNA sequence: TGCGCCAGCAGTGAGGCGGGAGTAGTGGATGAGCAGTTCTTC. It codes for CASSEAGVVDEQFF.